One and the same sample provided the 18 T cell receptor beta chains below, sequenced in a study of glioma-infiltrating T cells. The iRepertoire nested amplicon-rescue multiplex PCR amplified TCR alpha and beta CDR3s from RNA. TCRdb recomputed calls from the multiplex PCR reads with MiXCR, one row per CDR3 protein. The profile covers more than 95,000 distinct CDR3 sequences, with roughly 20% appearing a single time and nearly 15% taken by the ten largest. The sample was glioma tissue, nonneoplastic brain tissue, or PBMCs (not recorded which). These receptors came from a human donor with low-grade glioma or glioblastoma, undergoing nonglioma brain surgery, or in good health (not recorded which).

Ten or more counts support this clonotype. This chain links TRBV29-1 with TRBJ2-1; 8 bases match TRBD2. The CDR3 extends over 13 amino acids. The ends lost 4 bases at V and 5 bases at J; junction bases unmatched: 4. CDR1 is SQVTM and CDR2 is ANQGSEA in the germline V gene. Written as DNA, the CDR3 is TGCAGCGTTGTCGCGGGAGGCAACAATGAGCAGTTCTTC. Amino acid sequence: CSVVAGGNNEQFF.

This clonotype was counted ten times or more. The V and J genes are TRBV28 and TRBJ2-3, with TRBD2 identical over 9 bases. V lost 5 bases to trimming and J lost 3 bases; unmatched junction nucleotides: 9. Germline values: CDR1 MDHEN, CDR2 SYDVKM. This CDR3 has 16 amino acids. CDR3 residues: CASSLFVAGETDTQYF. For the CDR3, the DNA is TGTGCCAGCAGTCTATTTGTAGCGGGAGAAACAGATACGCAGTATTTT.

Note on this clonotype: A junction boundary mismatches the germline segment, possibly from a read error. The chain combines TRBV19 with TRBJ1-2, with TRBD1 identical over 7 bases. The CDR3 consists of 14 residues. CDR1 and CDR2 (germline): LNHDA, SQIVND (reference sequence). CDR3 amino acids: CASSRDREEYGYNF. The CDR3 region has the DNA TGTGCCAGTAGCCGCGACAGGGAGGAGTATGGCTACAACTTC.

The count of this clonotype is one. The J gene is TRBJ2-3, the V gene TRBV4-1; 9 bases are a match to TRBD2. Per germline, CDR1 MGHRA and CDR2 YSYEKL. V lost 2 bases and J lost 5; bases outside the gene matches: 11. The CDR3 extends over 17 amino acids. The CDR3 reads CASSQSEVAGDIDTQYF. The CDR3 DNA follows: TGCGCCAGCAGCCAATCGGAGGTAGCGGGAGATATAGATACGCAGTATTTT.

Remarks on this clonotype: This may be a read error, as it is one base from a much larger clone. The chain uses TRBV28 and TRBJ2-2, with D uncertain. Germline V gives CDR1 MDHEN, CDR2 SYDVKM. The CDR3 has 16 amino acids. Deletions cut 3 bases from V and 3 bases from J, with 14 bases between. The CDR3 DNA is TGTGCCAGCAGTTTGACATACTATTTTTACACCGGGGAGCTGTTTTTT. Translating it yields CASSLTYYFYTGELFF.

The sample holds one count of this clonotype. The gene calls are TRBV5-6 and TRBJ2-2; TRBD1 matches at 7 bases. With 3 bases clipped from V and 6 bases from J, the junction kept 2 bases outside the gene matches. The CDR3 has 13 residues. Germline V gene data show CDR1 as SGHDT and CDR2 as YYEEEE. CDR3 loop: CASSSQGSGELFF. In DNA, the CDR3 is TGTGCCAGCAGCTCACAGGGGTCCGGGGAGCTGTTTTTT.

The V and J genes are TRBV12-3 or TRBV12-4 and TRBJ2-1; a weak D match, TRBD1 (5 bases). V lost 5 bases to trimming and J lost 0 bases, with 14 bases between them. This CDR3 is 16 amino acids long. This chain's CDR3 is CASSPQQVPSYNEQFF. The DNA for the CDR3 is TGTGCCAGCAGTCCACAACAGGTACCCTCCTACAATGAGCAGTTCTTC.

This clonotype was counted a few times. The chain links TRBV9 to TRBJ2-1, with D maybe TRBD2 (7 bases). Germline V gene sequence: CDR1 SGDLS, CDR2 YYNGEE. V was shortened by 1 base and J by 2 bases, with 10 bases between the two germline ends. The CDR3 runs 15 residues. The CDR3 region is CASSVYGGPYNEQFF. The DNA of the CDR3 is TGTGCCAGCAGCGTATACGGGGGGCCCTACAATGAGCAGTTCTTC.

This clonotype was picked up a small number of times. This rearrangement joins TRBV19 to TRBJ2-3; 12 nucleotides agree with TRBD2. The CDR3 totals 16 residues. Germline assignment: CDR1 LNHDA and CDR2 SQIVND (reference sequence). Losses at the gene ends were 4 bases for V and 2 bases for J; bases not matched to a gene: 4. The CDR3 DNA sequence: TGTGCCAGTAGTAAATGGACTAGCGGGAACACAGATACGCAGTATTTT. It translates to CASSKWTSGNTDTQYF.

This rearrangement joins TRBV11-2 to TRBJ2-1; D uncertain. CDR3 size: 16 residues. The V end was cut by 5 bases, the J end by 0 bases, with 14 bases between. Germline V gene sequence: CDR1 SGHAT, CDR2 FQNNGV. In DNA form, the CDR3 reads TGTGCCAGCAGCCCCGCGGCACTGAGCTCCTACAATGAGCAGTTCTTC. Its protein is CASSPAALSSYNEQFF.

This clonotype was observed many times. This chain connects TRBV6-2 or TRBV6-3 to TRBJ2-3; D is unresolved. CDR1 is MNHEY and CDR2 is SVGEGT in the germline V gene. V lost 6 bases, J lost 0 bases, and 13 bases lay in between. There are 15 residues in the CDR3. The DNA for the CDR3 is TGTGCCAGCAGACCGACTTTCATGAGCACAGATACGCAGTATTTT. Its protein is CASRPTFMSTDTQYF.

In the case of this clonotype: Relative to the germline gene, one junction end is altered; a read error may explain this. V gene TRBV7-9 combines with J gene TRBJ2-1, with 7 positions matching TRBD1. Germline V lookup: CDR1 SEHNR, CDR2 FQNEAQ (reference sequence). The CDR3 is 16 residues long. The chain's CDR3 is CASGVYRGSSYNERFF. The CDR3 nucleotides read TGTGCCAGCGGAGTATACAGGGGAAGTTCCTACAATGAGCGGTTCTTC.

This clonotype appeared many times. The V call is TRBV3-1, the J call TRBJ1-3; D call uncertain. CDR1 and CDR2 (germline): LGHDT, YNNKEL (reference sequence). The CDR3 sequence is 13 residues long. V was cut by 4 bases and J by 1 base, with 5 bases left in between. The DNA of the CDR3 is TGTGCCAGCAGCCGCGAATCTGGAAACACCATATATTTT. It encodes CASSRESGNTIYF.

This clonotype was seen once. This clone may be a read error of a much larger clone one base away. V usage is TRBV4-1 and J usage is TRBJ1-5; D call uncertain. The CDR3 loop spans 16 amino acids. Germline V gives CDR1 MGHRA, CDR2 YSYEKL. V lost 0 bases and J 0 bases, leaving 9 bases between the germline ends. CDR3 amino acids: CASSQDVTFSNQPQHF. As DNA, the CDR3 is TGCGCCAGCAGCCAAGATGTGACATTTAGCAATCAGCCCCAGCATTTT.

This clonotype was seen repeatedly, ten times or more. The rearrangement joins TRBV3-1 to TRBJ1-1; D unresolved. The CDR3 runs 13 residues. The germline V gene has CDR1 LGHDT and CDR2 YNNKEL (reference sequence). V shed 3 bases and J shed 0 bases, with 5 bases lying between them. The CDR3, as DNA: TGTGCCAGCAGCCAGACACTGAACACTGAAGCTTTCTTT. This codes for CASSQTLNTEAFF.

Many counts were recorded for this clonotype. This chain joins TRBV7-9 and TRBJ2-7, with 8 bases lining up with TRBD2. The CDR3 sequence is 14 residues long. With 5 bases clipped from V and 3 bases from J, the junction kept 6 bases outside the gene matches. Germline assignment: CDR1 SEHNR and CDR2 FQNEAQ (reference sequence). CDR3 in DNA: TGTGCCAGCAGCGTACGCGGGGGGAGCTACGAGCAGTACTTC. It codes for CASSVRGGSYEQYF.

This clonotype was counted ten times or more. V usage is TRBV6-2 or TRBV6-3 and J usage is TRBJ1-1, with D perhaps matching TRBD1 (6 bases). Germline V gene sequence: CDR1 MNHEY, CDR2 SVGEGT. This CDR3 is built from 17 residues. V was pared by 4 bases and J by 0 bases, with 18 bases between. CDR3 DNA: TGTGCCAGCAGTTCTCTGTCGGGGGCAACGGTGAACACTGAAGCTTTCTTT. Protein product: CASSSLSGATVNTEAFF.

Concerning this clonotype itself: Given a much more abundant clone one base away, this may be a read error. The chain combines TRBV12-3 or TRBV12-4 with TRBJ1-5; no definite D call. The CDR3 covers 14 residues. Between the trimmed V and J ends, which lost 4 bases and 0 bases, there was a span of 7 bases. The CDR3: CASSSSYSNQPQHF. The CDR3 DNA is TGTGCCAGCAGTTCCTCTTATAGCAATCAGCCCCAGCATTTT.